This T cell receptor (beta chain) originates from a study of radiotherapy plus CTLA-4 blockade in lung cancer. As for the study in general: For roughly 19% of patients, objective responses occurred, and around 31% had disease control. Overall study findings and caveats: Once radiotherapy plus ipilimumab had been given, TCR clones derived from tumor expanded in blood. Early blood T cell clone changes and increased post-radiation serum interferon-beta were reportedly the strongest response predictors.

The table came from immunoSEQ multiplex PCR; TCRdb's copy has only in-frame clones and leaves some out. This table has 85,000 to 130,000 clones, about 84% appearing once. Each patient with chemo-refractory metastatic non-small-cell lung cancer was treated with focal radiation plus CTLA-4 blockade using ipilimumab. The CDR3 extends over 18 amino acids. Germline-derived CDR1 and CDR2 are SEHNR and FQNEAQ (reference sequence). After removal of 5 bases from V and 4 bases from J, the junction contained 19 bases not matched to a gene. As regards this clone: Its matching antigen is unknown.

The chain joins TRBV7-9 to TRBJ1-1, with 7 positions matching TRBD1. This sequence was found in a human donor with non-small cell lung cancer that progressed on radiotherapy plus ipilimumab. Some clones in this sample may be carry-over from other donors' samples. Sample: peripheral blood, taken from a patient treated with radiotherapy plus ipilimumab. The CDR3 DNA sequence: TGTGCCAGCAGCCCAAATTTAAGACAGGGTAAGAGGAGCACTGAAGCTTTCTTT. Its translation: CASSPNLRQGKRSTEAFF.